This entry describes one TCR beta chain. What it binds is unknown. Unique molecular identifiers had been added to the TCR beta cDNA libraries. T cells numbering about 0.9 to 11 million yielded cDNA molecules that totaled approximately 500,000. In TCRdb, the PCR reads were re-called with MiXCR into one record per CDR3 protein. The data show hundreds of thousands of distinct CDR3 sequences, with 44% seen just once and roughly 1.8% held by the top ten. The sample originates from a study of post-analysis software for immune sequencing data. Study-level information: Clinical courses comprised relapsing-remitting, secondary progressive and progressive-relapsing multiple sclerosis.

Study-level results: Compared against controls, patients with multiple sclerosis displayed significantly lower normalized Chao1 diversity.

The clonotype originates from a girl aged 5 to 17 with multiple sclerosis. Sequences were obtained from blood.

Here the CDR3 reads CASSPSGEGRTNYNEQFF. CDR3 DNA sequence: TGTGCCAGCAGCCCATCCGGCGAGGGACGGACCAATTACAATGAGCAGTTCTTC. This sequence joins TRBV7-8 and TRBJ2-1, with D perhaps given as TRBD1 or TRBD2 (5 bases each). This CDR3 is 18 amino acids long. Trimming removed 5 bases from V and 4 bases from J, with 24 bases in between. The germline gives CDR1 SGHVS, CDR2 FQNEAQ.